What follows is one T cell receptor beta chain and its context. Its binding antigen is unknown. The junction differs from germline at one of its ends, possibly a read error. Systemically healthy Caucasian individuals from Russia, some 38 in total and aged roughly 6 to 95 years, were included as donors. About 10 milliliters of peripheral blood were collected from each donor into EDTA-treated Vacutainer tubes. Ficoll-Paque density-gradient centrifugation was used to isolate PBMCs, with at least 6.5 million per sample. Trizol reagent was used to extract total RNA from PBMCs, with at least 5.5 micrograms per sample. For every donor, flow cytometry on a PBMC aliquot measured the percentage of naive CD45RAhigh/CD27high T cells. The germline V gene sets CDR1 to LGHNA and CDR2 to YNFKEQ. The CDR3 spans 16 residues, from the cysteine through the phenylalanine. The sequence is cut down to CDR3 DNA, 48 bases in frame from base 1.

The data were obtained in a study of blood T cells in healthy people across ages (dated by TCRdb to between 2014 and 2016). Background on the whole study: In model experiments, template switching captured roughly one uniquely barcoded TCR beta cDNA molecule for every two T cells. Two additional independent replicas of 1 million unique cDNA reads from the same blood draw were analyzed for two donors (one aged 18 to 30 and one aged 80 or older). To track age-related changes in TCR beta repertoire diversity, the study relied on deep sequencing normalized with unique cDNA molecular identifiers. Four age groups were formed from the donors: young (average roughly 15 years), middle-aged (around 37), aged (about 62) and long-lived (more than 75). Donors of different ages were randomly distributed across sequencing lanes to avoid experimental bias.

Beyond this particular receptor, the publication reports: The percentage of naive T cells measured by flow cytometry correlated strongly with observed TCR beta diversity. Donor CMV infection status was unknown, potentially confounding age-related changes in expanded clonotypes. Estimates of total diversity based on one million sequenced T cells were regarded as lower bounds and as underestimates. Conclusive comparison of naive and antigen-experienced compartments was prevented by the profiling of bulk unsorted PBMCs. The long-lived group showed more naive CD4+ T cells, fewer expanded clones and increased TCR diversity than the aged group, suggesting age selection. As age increased, observed TCR beta diversity per million T cells dropped in a roughly linear way, and a significant reduction was already evident by age roughly 40.

Receptor libraries were prepared by 5' RACE. Reads for this sample came from an Illumina HiSeq 2500. A second PCR of roughly 7 to 11 cycles was performed with a sample-barcoded 5' primer and a J-beta primer mix. A template-switch 5' adaptor carrying 12 random nucleotides introduced a unique molecular identifier onto each TCR beta cDNA molecule. At least 3 million CDR3-containing paired-end reads were obtained from each sample. All of the RNA was converted into first-strand cDNA using the Mint cDNA synthesis kit, with a TRBC-specific oligonucleotide serving as the primer. Following uracil-DNA glycosylase treatment, a first 18-cycle PCR with universal primers M1SS and BC2_uni_R was performed on all cDNA. The paper's processing steps were these. Normalization of each sample was performed by random selection of 1 million high-quality reads, each carrying a distinct molecular identifier. Reads sharing molecular identifiers were discarded rather than binned into consensus sequences. MiTCR, set to a Q25 quality threshold and the strictest error-elimination algorithm, was used for CDR3 identification, clonotype clustering and error correction. A nonparametric unseen species model with Euler transformation was used to estimate lower-bound total TCR beta diversity. TCRdb reanalyzed the raw reads on its own, using fastp at Q25 for trimming and MiXCR for clone calling, and kept in-frame beta chains. Each CDR3 protein appears once, grouped with its most common genes and DNA. These V and J calls derive from TCRdb rather than the authors' analysis. The sample records hundreds of thousands of distinct CDR3 sequences, around 52% of which are singletons. Roughly 12% of the sample comes from the top ten.

The TCR sequence derives from a woman over 75 in good health. Sequenced material: blood. The rearranged chain carries TRBV4-2 and TRBJ2-7, with TRBD2 matching 11 junction bases. The DNA is TGTACCAGCAGCCACGAAGGGACTAGCGGTTCCTACGAGCAGTACTTC. It is translated as CTSSHEGTSGSYEQYF.